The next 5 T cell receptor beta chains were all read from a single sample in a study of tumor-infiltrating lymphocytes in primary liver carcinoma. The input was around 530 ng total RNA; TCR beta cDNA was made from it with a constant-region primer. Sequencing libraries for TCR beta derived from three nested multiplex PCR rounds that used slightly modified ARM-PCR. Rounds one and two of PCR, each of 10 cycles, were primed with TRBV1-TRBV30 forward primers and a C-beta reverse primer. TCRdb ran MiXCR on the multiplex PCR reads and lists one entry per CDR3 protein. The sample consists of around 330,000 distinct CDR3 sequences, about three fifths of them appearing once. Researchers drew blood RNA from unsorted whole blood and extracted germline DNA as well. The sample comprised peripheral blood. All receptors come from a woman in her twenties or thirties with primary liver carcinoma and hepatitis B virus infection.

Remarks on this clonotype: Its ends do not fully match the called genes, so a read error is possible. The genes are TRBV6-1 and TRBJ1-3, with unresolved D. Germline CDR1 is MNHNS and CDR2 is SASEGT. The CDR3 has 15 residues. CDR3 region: CAISEAGYSGNTIYF. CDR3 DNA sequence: TGTGCCATCAGTGAAGCCGGCTACTCTGGAAACACCATATATTTT.

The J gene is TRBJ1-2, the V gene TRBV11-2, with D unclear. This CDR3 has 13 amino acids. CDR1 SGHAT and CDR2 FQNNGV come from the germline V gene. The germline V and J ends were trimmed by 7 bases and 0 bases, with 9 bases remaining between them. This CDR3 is CASNTYANYGYTF. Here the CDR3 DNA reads TGTGCCAGCAACACATACGCTAACTATGGCTACACCTTC.

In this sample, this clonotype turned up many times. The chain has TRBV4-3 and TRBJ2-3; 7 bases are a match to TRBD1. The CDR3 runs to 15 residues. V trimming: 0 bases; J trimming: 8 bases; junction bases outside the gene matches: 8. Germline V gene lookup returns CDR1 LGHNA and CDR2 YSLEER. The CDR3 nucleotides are TGCGCCAGCAGCCAAGATCCGGACAGGTCTTCTACGCAGTATTTT. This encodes CASSQDPDRSSTQYF.

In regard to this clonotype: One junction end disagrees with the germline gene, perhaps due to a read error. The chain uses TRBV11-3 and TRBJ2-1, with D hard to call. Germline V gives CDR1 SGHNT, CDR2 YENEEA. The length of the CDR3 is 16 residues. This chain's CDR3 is CASSLDGSGSYNEQLF. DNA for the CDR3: TGTGCCAGTAGCTTGGACGGCTCCGGCTCCTACAATGAGCAGTTATTC.

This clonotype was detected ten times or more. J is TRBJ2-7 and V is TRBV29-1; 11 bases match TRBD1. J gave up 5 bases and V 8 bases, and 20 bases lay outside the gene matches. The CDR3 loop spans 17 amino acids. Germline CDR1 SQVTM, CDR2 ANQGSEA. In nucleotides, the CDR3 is TGCAGCTCCGGAGGGACAGGGGGAGTCCCGAGTTCCAACGAGCAGTACTTC. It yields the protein CSSGGTGGVPSSNEQYF.